The rows below give T cell receptor beta chains drawn from one sample of a study of blood T cells in healthy people across ages. TCRdb recomputed calls from the 5' RACE reads with MiXCR, one row per CDR3 protein. The sample includes over 600,000 distinct CDR3 sequences, roughly 50% of them seen just once. Specimen: blood. These receptors came from a man aged 35 to 55 in good health. Each CDR3 is given with its conserved first and last residue. A D gene is named only where the DNA matches it firmly. Clone size is shown for a subset of rows, as once, few, many or a class of expanded clone.

D: TRBD1
J: TRBJ2-5
size: few
V: TRBV29-1
CDR3: CSVDGTGGRTVETQYF
DNA: TGCAGCGTAGACGGGACAGGGGGCCGGACGGTGGAGACCCAGTACTTC

D: .
J: TRBJ2-7
size: .
V: TRBV29-1
CDR3: CSVEDESSYEQYF
DNA: TGCAGCGTTGAAGACGAGAGCTCCTACGAGCAGTACTTC

D: TRBD1
J: TRBJ2-1
size: .
V: TRBV29-1
CDR3: CSAAGTGVDEQFF
DNA: TGCAGCGCTGCCGGGACAGGGGTCGATGAGCAGTTCTTC

D: .
J: TRBJ2-3
size: .
V: TRBV5-1
CDR3: CASSLFSASTTDTQYF
DNA: TGCGCCAGCAGCTTGTTCTCGGCTTCTACCACAGATACGCAGTATTTT

D: TRBD1
J: TRBJ1-2
size: few
V: TRBV10-3
CDR3: CAIRWGQGEGYTF
DNA: TGTGCCATCAGATGGGGACAGGGGGAAGGCTACACCTTC

D: TRBD1
J: TRBJ2-3
size: .
V: TRBV6-1
CDR3: CTSRTGFRADTQYF
DNA: TGTACCAGCCGGACAGGATTTAGGGCAGATACGCAGTATTTT

D: TRBD1
J: TRBJ1-4
size: .
V: TRBV10-3
CDR3: CAIGGRQGDEKLFF
DNA: TGTGCCATCGGAGGGAGACAGGGAGATGAAAAACTGTTTTTT

D: .
J: TRBJ1-2
size: .
V: TRBV29-1
CDR3: CSAQGDYGLAGYTF
DNA: TGCAGCGCCCAAGGGGATTATGGTTTGGCGGGCTACACCTTC

D: TRBD1
J: TRBJ2-6
size: few
V: TRBV27
CDR3: CASSGQGIAGANVLTF
DNA: TGTGCCAGCAGCGGACAGGGAATAGCTGGGGCCAACGTCCTGACTTTC

D: .
J: TRBJ1-6
size: few
V: TRBV12-3/TRBV12-4
CDR3: CASSLVSSYNSPLHF
DNA: TGTGCCAGCAGTTTAGTGTCCAGTTATAATTCACCCCTCCACTTT

D: .
J: TRBJ1-2
size: few
V: TRBV9
CDR3: CASSVYQDISSYGYTF
DNA: TGTGCCAGCAGCGTTTATCAGGACATAAGCTCCTATGGCTACACCTTC

D: .
J: TRBJ1-6
size: .
V: TRBV28
CDR3: CASSPPTGANSPLHF
DNA: TGTGCCAGCAGCCCCCCGACAGGCGCGAATTCACCCCTCCACTTT

D: .
J: TRBJ2-2
size: .
V: TRBV20-1
CDR3: CSARDWGFTGELFF
DNA: TGCAGTGCTAGAGATTGGGGGTTCACCGGGGAGCTGTTTTTT

D: TRBD2
J: TRBJ2-1
size: .
V: TRBV15
CDR3: CATTALAGGRNEQFF
DNA: TGTGCCACCACAGCGCTTGCGGGGGGGCGAAATGAGCAGTTCTTC

D: .
J: TRBJ1-2
size: .
V: TRBV27
CDR3: CASRARISHGYTF
DNA: TGTGCCAGCAGAGCAAGGATATCCCATGGCTACACCTTC

D: .
J: TRBJ2-3
size: few
V: TRBV5-1
CDR3: CASSLVPVADTQYF
DNA: TGCGCCAGCAGCTTGGTTCCTGTGGCAGATACGCAGTATTTT

D: .
J: TRBJ2-7
size: .
V: TRBV4-2
CDR3: CASSLSGGRGVSYEQYF
DNA: TGTGCCAGCAGCCTTTCAGGGGGGCGCGGGGTCTCCTACGAGCAGTACTTC

D: TRBD1
J: TRBJ2-1
size: .
V: TRBV29-1
CDR3: CSAYRDSNEQFF
DNA: TGCAGCGCATACCGGGACAGCAATGAGCAGTTCTTC

D: .
J: TRBJ1-2
size: many
V: TRBV6-6
CDR3: CASSSPHSGANYGYTF
DNA: TGTGCCAGCAGCAGCCCCCATTCTGGGGCAAACTATGGCTACACCTTC